The 26 T cell receptor beta chains below all came from one sample that was sequenced in a study of cytomegalovirus exposure and HLA in healthy donors. Primers: 60 Vbeta forward and 13 Jbeta reverse. TCRdb keeps only in-frame clones here, not all; method: immunoSEQ multiplex PCR. This listing includes around 76,000 clones. Sequences were obtained from PBMCs. The receptor source for this set is a woman aged 55-70 years in good health and CMV-seronegative.

The J gene is TRBJ2-3, the V gene TRBV6-1, with 7 bases matching TRBD2. CDR1 is MNHNS, CDR2 SASEGT, per germline. J gave up 4 bases and V 4 bases, and 8 bases lay outside the gene matches. This CDR3 is 15 amino acids long. The CDR3 reads CASSGGGSPPDTQYF. In nucleotides, the CDR3 is TGTGCCAGCAGTGGTGGCGGGAGCCCCCCAGATACGCAGTATTTT.

The chain carries TRBV28 and TRBJ1-2; the match to TRBD1 covers 8 bases. V was clipped by 6 bases and J by 3 bases; unmatched bases: 9. Per germline, CDR1 MDHEN and CDR2 SYDVKM. There are 15 residues in the CDR3. The CDR3 nucleotides read TGTGCCAGCAGATCAAACAGGGGGTGGTACTATGGCTACACCTTC. It translates to CASRSNRGWYYGYTF.

This chain joins TRBV6-5 and TRBJ1-5; perhaps TRBD1 as D (6 bases). The CDR3 length is 14 residues. V was shortened by 4 bases and J by 4 bases, with 11 bases between the two germline ends. Per germline, CDR1 MNHEY and CDR2 SVGAGI. The DNA of the CDR3 is TGTGCCAGCAGTTCCGGACAGAAAAATCAGCCCCAGCATTTT. Its translation: CASSSGQKNQPQHF.

V gene TRBV15 combines with J gene TRBJ2-2; TRBD2 aligns across 11 bases. With V trimmed by 1 base and J by 6 bases, 13 bases remained unmatched. Germline V CDR1 and CDR2: LNHNV, YYDKDF (reference sequence). This CDR3 comprises 19 residues. CDR3 sequence (DNA): TGTGCCACCAGCAGAGTTGTAGGACTAGCGGGCCCCGGGGCCGGGGAGCTGTTTTTT. It translates to CATSRVVGLAGPGAGELFF. The full variable domain, with the rest looked up from reference TRBV15 and TRBJ2-2, is DAMVIQNPRYQVTQFGKPVTLSCSQTLNHNVMYWYQQKSSQAPKLLFHYYDKDFNNEADTPDNFQSRRPNTSFCFLDIRSPGLGDTAMYLCATSRVVGLAGPGAGELFFGEGSRLTVL.

The chain has TRBV9 and TRBJ2-3; no firm D call. The ends were cut back, 2 bases at V and 3 bases at J, with 16 bases in the middle. CDR3 length equals 16 residues. The germline CDR1 and CDR2 sequences are SGDLS and YYNGEE. CDR3 loop: CASSVLSSGLTDTQYF. The DNA for the CDR3 is TGTGCCAGCAGCGTGTTATCTAGTGGTCTAACAGATACGCAGTATTTT. The full variable domain, in which reference TRBV9 and TRBJ2-3 provide the parts outside the CDR3, is DSGVTQTPKHLITATGQRVTLRCSPRSGDLSVYWYQQSLDQGLQFLIQYYNGEERAKGNILERFSAQQFPDLHSELNLSSLELGDSALYFCASSVLSSGLTDTQYFGPGTRLTVL.

The chain uses TRBV7-2 and TRBJ2-7, with D possibly being TRBD1 (6 bases). The CDR3 has 16 amino acids. The germline CDR1 and CDR2 sequences are SGHTA and FQGNSA. With 3 bases removed from V and 2 bases from J, the gap between germline ends came to 17 bases. The CDR3 nucleotides are TGTGCCAGCAGCTTGGCTGGGGGCGCAACTACCTACGAGCAGTACTTC. Residues: CASSLAGGATTYEQYF. The full variable domain, completed using reference TRBV7-2 and TRBJ2-7, is GAGVSQSPSNKVTEKGKDVELRCDPISGHTALYWYRQSLGQGLEFLIYFQGNSAPDKSGLPSDRFSAERTGGSVSTLTIQRTQQEDSAVYLCASSLAGGATTYEQYFGPGTRLTVT.

The chain couples TRBV4-3 to TRBJ2-7; TRBD2 agrees at 11 bases. Germline assignment: CDR1 LGHNA and CDR2 YSLEER. CDR3 size: 17 residues. V shed 4 bases and J 0 bases; nucleotides not matched to a gene: 8. This chain's CDR3 is CASSPGTSGWGSYEQYF. CDR3 nucleotide sequence: TGCGCCAGCAGCCCCGGGACTAGCGGATGGGGCTCCTACGAGCAGTACTTC.

The chain joins TRBV4-1 to TRBJ2-5; 10 nucleotides match TRBD1. CDR1 is MGHRA, CDR2 YSYEKL, per germline. V lost 3 bases to trimming and J lost 3 bases; unmatched junction nucleotides: 4. This CDR3 contains 15 residues. The CDR3 region is CASSHPDRGEETQYF. DNA for the CDR3: TGCGCCAGCAGCCACCCGGACAGGGGGGAAGAGACCCAGTACTTC.

The chain joins TRBV6-6 to TRBJ2-3; tentative D call: TRBD2 (6 bases). Germline-derived CDR1 and CDR2 are MNHNY and SVGAGI (reference sequence). This CDR3 has 14 residues. With 2 bases removed from V and 4 bases from J, the gap between germline ends came to 10 bases. CDR3 sequence reads: CASSYGGYPDTQYF. As DNA, the CDR3 is TGTGCCAGCAGTTACGGAGGGTACCCAGATACGCAGTATTTT.

The genes are TRBV6-1 and TRBJ1-2; 8 nucleotides agree with TRBD1. From germline, CDR1 is MNHNS and CDR2 SASEGT. The junction had 8 bases not matched to a gene; V was cut back by 1 base and J by 7 bases. CDR3 length: 15 residues. The CDR3 DNA reads TGTGCCAGCAGTGAAGTCGACAGGGGAAAGGGTGGCTACACCTTC. It yields the protein CASSEVDRGKGGYTF.

The rearrangement joins TRBV7-2 to TRBJ2-6; 9 bases are shared with TRBD1. V shed 7 bases, J shed 1 base, and the junction held 8 bases outside the gene matches. Looked up from germline, CDR1 is SGHTA and CDR2 is FQGNSA. The CDR3 loop spans 17 amino acids. CDR3: CASNRRTGVSGANVLTF. CDR3 DNA: TGTGCCAGCAACCGGCGGACAGGGGTGTCTGGGGCCAACGTCCTGACTTTC.

This chain joins TRBV4-1 and TRBJ2-1; D may be TRBD2 (6 bases). The CDR3 is 15 residues long. Germline V gives CDR1 MGHRA, CDR2 YSYEKL. Trimming took off 1 base at V and 6 bases at J, with 13 bases between the two ends. CDR3 DNA: TGCGCCAGCAGCCAAGCGGGAGCCATTGGCAATGAGCAGTTCTTC. Translation: CASSQAGAIGNEQFF.

The CDR3 region has the DNA TGTGCCAGCAGTTTAAATGGCGGGAGGGCTAGAAAGGAGACCCAGTACTTC. This encodes CASSLNGGRARKETQYF. The rearrangement links TRBV27 to TRBJ2-5; 9 nucleotides agree with TRBD2. This CDR3 has 17 residues. V shed 2 bases and J 5 bases; nucleotides not matched to a gene: 12. From germline, CDR1 is MNHEY and CDR2 SMNVEV (reference sequence).

The chain employs TRBV19 and TRBJ1-5; the D gene is possibly TRBD1 (5 bases). V dropped 5 bases and J dropped 5 bases, with 10 bases sitting between them. CDR1 is LNHDA and CDR2 is SQIVND in the germline V gene (reference sequence). The length of the CDR3 is 13 residues. The CDR3 here is CASSGGVDQPQHF. The CDR3 region has the DNA TGTGCCAGTAGTGGAGGGGTTGATCAGCCCCAGCATTTT.

This chain connects TRBV14 to TRBJ2-7; 8 nucleotides align to TRBD1. The CDR3 totals 15 residues. Germline V gene data show CDR1 as SGHDN and CDR2 as FVKESK. V was clipped by 4 bases and J by 4 bases; unmatched bases: 9. CDR3 loop: CASSPRTGGRYEQYF. DNA for the CDR3: TGTGCCAGCAGCCCCAGAACAGGGGGGAGGTACGAGCAGTACTTC.

This chain joins TRBV28 and TRBJ2-5; 7 bases agree with TRBD1. Germline V gene sequence: CDR1 MDHEN, CDR2 SYDVKM. With 3 bases clipped from V and 6 bases from J, the junction kept 10 bases outside the gene matches. This CDR3 region has 15 residues. The CDR3 is CASSFTSDRDKTQYF. The CDR3 nucleotides read TGTGCCAGCAGTTTTACAAGCGACAGGGATAAGACCCAGTACTTC.

The chain combines TRBV25-1 with TRBJ2-1, with 8 bases fitting TRBD2. Germline CDR1 is MGHDK and CDR2 is SYGVNS. The CDR3 totals 16 residues. After removal of 0 bases from V and 9 bases from J, the junction contained 10 bases not matched to a gene. The CDR3 spells CASSEYGRREVGEQFF. As DNA, the CDR3 is TGTGCCAGCAGTGAATATGGGCGGCGGGAGGTAGGTGAGCAGTTCTTC.

The chain has TRBV28 and TRBJ2-3; D gene unclear. Germline assignment: CDR1 MDHEN and CDR2 SYDVKM. The CDR3 is 13 amino acids. V shed 4 bases and J shed 1 base, with 6 bases lying between them. CDR3 protein: CASSYPGTDTQYF. For the CDR3, the DNA is TGTGCCAGCAGTTACCCGGGCACAGATACGCAGTATTTT.

This chain links TRBV29-1 with TRBJ2-1, with 7 bases that match TRBD1. J gave up 9 bases and V 1 base, and 21 bases lay outside the gene matches. Germline CDR1 reads SQVTM; CDR2 reads ANQGSEA. The CDR3 spans 18 residues. CDR3 sequence reads: CSVEAPGRQGEGFGEQFF. CDR3 nucleotides: TGCAGCGTTGAAGCCCCTGGCCGACAGGGAGAGGGCTTCGGTGAGCAGTTCTTC.

The CDR3 region has the DNA TGTGCCAGCAGCTTTTACACGGGACAGAGTAATGAGCAGTTCTTC. As protein: CASSFYTGQSNEQFF. This chain uses TRBV7-2 with TRBJ2-1, with 7 positions matching TRBD1. The CDR3 sequence is 15 residues long. V lost 3 bases and J lost 7; bases outside the gene matches: 9. Germline values: CDR1 SGHTA, CDR2 FQGNSA.

The gene calls are TRBV28 and TRBJ2-5, with a possible D match to TRBD2 (6 bases). CDR3 size: 14 residues. V was pared by 7 bases and J by 4 bases, with 16 bases between. Germline CDR1 MDHEN, CDR2 SYDVKM. The CDR3 loop reads CASNQPGRPETQYF. DNA of the CDR3: TGTGCCAGCAATCAGCCTGGGAGGCCAGAGACCCAGTACTTC.

The V gene is TRBV9, the J gene TRBJ2-7, with 8 nucleotides matching TRBD2. The trim removed 0 bases at V and 6 bases at J, leaving 5 bases unmatched. The V gene's germline CDR1 is SGDLS and CDR2 YYNGEE. CDR3 length: 14 amino acids. The CDR3 loop reads CASSVASGSSEQYF. The CDR3 nucleotides read TGTGCCAGCAGCGTAGCCAGCGGGAGTTCCGAGCAGTACTTC.

The CDR3 region is CASVFGGGAHNEQFF. The CDR3 DNA follows: TGCGCCAGTGTGTTCGGGGGGGGAGCTCACAATGAGCAGTTCTTC. The V gene is TRBV5-1, the J gene TRBJ2-1, with 8 bases matching TRBD2. Germline CDR1 is SGHRS and CDR2 is YFSETQ. This CDR3 comprises 15 residues. V lost 8 bases and J lost 5; bases outside the gene matches: 12.

As to this clone: A read error may account for a junction end that differs from germline. This rearrangement joins TRBV4-2 to TRBJ2-1; 10 bases are a match to TRBD2. CDR1 and CDR2 (germline): LGHNA, YNFKEQ. This CDR3 comprises 16 residues. In DNA form, the CDR3 reads TGTGCCAGCAGCCAAGATGGGACTAGCGCCTACACTGAGCAGTTCTTC. It codes for CASSQDGTSAYTEQFF.

The chain carries TRBV11-2 and TRBJ2-7; 8 nucleotides align to TRBD2. Unmatched junction bases numbered 0, after V lost 0 bases and J lost 2 bases. Germline-derived CDR1 and CDR2 are SGHAT and FQNNGV. The CDR3 has 14 residues. CDR3 protein: CASSLDGGAYEQYF. CDR3 nucleotides: TGTGCCAGCAGCTTAGACGGGGGGGCCTACGAGCAGTACTTC.

The rearrangement links TRBV18 to TRBJ2-4; 8 bases map to TRBD2. The trim removed 3 bases at V and 9 bases at J, leaving 7 bases unmatched. In germline, CDR1 is KGHSH, CDR2 LQKENI. The CDR3 is made up of 14 amino acids. The CDR3 DNA follows: TGTGCCAGCTCACCTCCCAGCGGGAGCACCATTCAGTACTTC. As protein: CASSPPSGSTIQYF.